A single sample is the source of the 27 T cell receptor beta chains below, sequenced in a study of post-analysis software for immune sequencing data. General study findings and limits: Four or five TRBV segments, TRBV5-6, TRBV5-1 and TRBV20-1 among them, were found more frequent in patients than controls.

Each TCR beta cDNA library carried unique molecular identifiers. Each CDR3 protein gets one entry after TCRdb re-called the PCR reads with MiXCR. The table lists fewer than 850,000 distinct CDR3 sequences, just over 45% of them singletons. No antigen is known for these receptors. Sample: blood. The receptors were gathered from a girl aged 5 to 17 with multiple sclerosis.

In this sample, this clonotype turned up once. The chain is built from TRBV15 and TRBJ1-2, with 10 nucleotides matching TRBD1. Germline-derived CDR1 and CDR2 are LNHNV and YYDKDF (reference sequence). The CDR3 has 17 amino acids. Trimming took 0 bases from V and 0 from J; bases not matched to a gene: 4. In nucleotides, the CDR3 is TGTGCCACCAGCAGAGATCTAGGACAGGGGGCTAACTATGGCTACACCTTC. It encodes CATSRDLGQGANYGYTF.

CDR3 nucleotides: TGCGCCAGCAGCAGGGGGAGAGATAATTCACCCCTCCACTTT. Translation: CASSRGRDNSPLHF. The chain has TRBV4-3 and TRBJ1-6, with a tentative D call TRBD1 (6 bases). The germline V gene has CDR1 LGHNA and CDR2 YSLEER. CDR3 length equals 14 residues. Trimming removed 5 bases at V and 5 bases at J, with 10 bases between.

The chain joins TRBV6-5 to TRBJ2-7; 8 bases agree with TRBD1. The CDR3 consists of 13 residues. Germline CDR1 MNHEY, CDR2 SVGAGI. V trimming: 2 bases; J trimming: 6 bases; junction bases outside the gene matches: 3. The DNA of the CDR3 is TGTGCCAGCAGTTACCCAGGGGGCGGCGAGCAGTACTTC. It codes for CASSYPGGGEQYF.

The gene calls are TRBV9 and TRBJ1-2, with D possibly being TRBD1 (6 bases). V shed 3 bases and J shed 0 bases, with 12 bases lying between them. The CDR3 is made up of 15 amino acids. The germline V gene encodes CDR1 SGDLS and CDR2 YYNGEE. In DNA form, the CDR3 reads TGTGCCAGCAGCGGTACAGGGACGGCTAACTATGGCTACACCTTC. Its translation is CASSGTGTANYGYTF.

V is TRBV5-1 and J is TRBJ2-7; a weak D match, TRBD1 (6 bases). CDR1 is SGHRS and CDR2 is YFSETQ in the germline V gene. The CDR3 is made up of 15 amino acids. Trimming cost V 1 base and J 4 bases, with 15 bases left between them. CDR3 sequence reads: CASSLFSGQRYEQYF. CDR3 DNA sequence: TGCGCCAGCAGCTTGTTTTCCGGACAGAGATACGAGCAGTACTTC. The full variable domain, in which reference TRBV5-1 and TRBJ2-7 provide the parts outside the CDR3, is KAGVTQTPRYLIKTRGQQVTLSCSPISGHRSVSWYQQTPGQGLQFLFEYFSETQRNKGNFPGRFSGRQFSNSRSEMNVSTLELGDSALYLCASSLFSGQRYEQYFGPGTRLTVT.

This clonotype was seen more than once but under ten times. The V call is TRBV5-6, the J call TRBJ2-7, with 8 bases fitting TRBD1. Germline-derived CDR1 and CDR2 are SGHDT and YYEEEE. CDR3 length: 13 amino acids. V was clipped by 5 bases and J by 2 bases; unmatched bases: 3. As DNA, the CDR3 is TGTGCCAGCAGAAAGACAGGGGCCTACGAGCAGTACTTC. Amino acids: CASRKTGAYEQYF.

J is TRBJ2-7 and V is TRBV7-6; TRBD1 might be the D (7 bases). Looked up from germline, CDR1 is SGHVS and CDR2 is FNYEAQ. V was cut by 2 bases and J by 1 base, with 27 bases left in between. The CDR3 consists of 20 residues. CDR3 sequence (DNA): TGTGCCAGCAGCTTATATTCGGGACTTTACCAGGGGGAACATTCCTACGAGCAGTACTTC. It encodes CASSLYSGLYQGEHSYEQYF.

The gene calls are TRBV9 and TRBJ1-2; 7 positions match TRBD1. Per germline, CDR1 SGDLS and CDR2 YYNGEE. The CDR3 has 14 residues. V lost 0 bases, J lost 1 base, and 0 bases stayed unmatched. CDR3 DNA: TGTGCCAGCAGCGTAGGGGACAGTAACTATGGCTACACCTTC. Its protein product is CASSVGDSNYGYTF. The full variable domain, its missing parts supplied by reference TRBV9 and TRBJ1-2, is DSGVTQTPKHLITATGQRVTLRCSPRSGDLSVYWYQQSLDQGLQFLIQYYNGEERAKGNILERFSAQQFPDLHSELNLSSLELGDSALYFCASSVGDSNYGYTFGSGTRLTVV.

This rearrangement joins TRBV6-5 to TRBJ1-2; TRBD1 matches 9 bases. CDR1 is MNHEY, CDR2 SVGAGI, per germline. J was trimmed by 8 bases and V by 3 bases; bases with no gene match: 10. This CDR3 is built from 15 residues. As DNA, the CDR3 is TGTGCCAGCAGTTATGGGACAGGGATTTGGCGGGGCTACACCTTC. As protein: CASSYGTGIWRGYTF.

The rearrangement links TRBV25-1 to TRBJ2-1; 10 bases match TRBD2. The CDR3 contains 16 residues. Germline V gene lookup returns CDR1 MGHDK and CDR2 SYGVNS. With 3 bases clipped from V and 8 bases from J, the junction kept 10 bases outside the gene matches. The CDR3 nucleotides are TGTGCCAGCAGTGATGTGAGCGGGAGGGCCTCGGATGAGCAGTTCTTC. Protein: CASSDVSGRASDEQFF.

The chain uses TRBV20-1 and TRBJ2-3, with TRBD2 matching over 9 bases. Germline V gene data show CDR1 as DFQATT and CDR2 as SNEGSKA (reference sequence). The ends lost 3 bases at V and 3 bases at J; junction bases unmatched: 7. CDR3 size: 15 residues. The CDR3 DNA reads TGCAGTGCTAGCCAGGGACTAGCTGGTACAGATACGCAGTATTTT. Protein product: CSASQGLAGTDTQYF.

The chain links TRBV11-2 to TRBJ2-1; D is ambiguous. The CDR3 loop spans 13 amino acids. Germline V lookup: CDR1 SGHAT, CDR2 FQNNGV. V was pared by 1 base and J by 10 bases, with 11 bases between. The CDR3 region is CASSLGLGKEQFF. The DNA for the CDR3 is TGTGCCAGCAGCTTAGGATTGGGCAAAGAGCAGTTCTTC.

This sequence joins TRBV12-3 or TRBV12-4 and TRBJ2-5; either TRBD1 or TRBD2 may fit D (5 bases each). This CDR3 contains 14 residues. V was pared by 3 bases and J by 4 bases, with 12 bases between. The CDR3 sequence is CASSFWGYGETQYF. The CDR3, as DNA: TGTGCCAGCAGTTTCTGGGGGTACGGAGAGACCCAGTACTTC.

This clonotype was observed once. In DNA form, the CDR3 reads TGCGCCAGCAGCCAAGTTGAGGGTGTAGGGGAGACCCAGTACTTC. Amino acids: CASSQVEGVGETQYF. J is TRBJ2-7 and V is TRBV4-1, with D possibly matching TRBD2 (5 bases). The DNA end is a closer match to TRBJ2-5, so the J assignment may be wrong. The germline gives CDR1 MGHRA, CDR2 YSYEKL. The CDR3 consists of 15 residues.

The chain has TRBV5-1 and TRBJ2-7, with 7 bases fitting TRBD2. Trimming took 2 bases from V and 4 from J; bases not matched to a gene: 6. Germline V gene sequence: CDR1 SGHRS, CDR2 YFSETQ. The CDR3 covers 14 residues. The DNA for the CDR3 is TGCGCCAGCAGCTTTGCGGGAGAGGCGTACGAGCAGTACTTC. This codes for CASSFAGEAYEQYF. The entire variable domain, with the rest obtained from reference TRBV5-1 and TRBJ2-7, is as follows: KAGVTQTPRYLIKTRGQQVTLSCSPISGHRSVSWYQQTPGQGLQFLFEYFSETQRNKGNFPGRFSGRQFSNSRSEMNVSTLELGDSALYLCASSFAGEAYEQYFGPGTRLTVT.

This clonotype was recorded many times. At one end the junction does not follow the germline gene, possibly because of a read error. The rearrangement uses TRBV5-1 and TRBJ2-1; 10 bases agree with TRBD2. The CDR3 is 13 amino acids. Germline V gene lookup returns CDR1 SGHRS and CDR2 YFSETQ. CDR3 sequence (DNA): TGTGCCAGCAGCTTAGCGGGAGGCAATGAGCAGTTCTTC. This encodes CASSLAGGNEQFF.

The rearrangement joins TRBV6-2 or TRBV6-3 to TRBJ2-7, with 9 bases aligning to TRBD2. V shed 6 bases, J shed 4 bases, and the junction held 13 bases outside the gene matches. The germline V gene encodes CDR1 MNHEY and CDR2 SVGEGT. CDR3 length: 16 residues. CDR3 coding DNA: TGTGCCAGCAGCTATGAGGTAGCGGGAGTTCGGTACGAGCAGTACTTC. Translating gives CASSYEVAGVRYEQYF.

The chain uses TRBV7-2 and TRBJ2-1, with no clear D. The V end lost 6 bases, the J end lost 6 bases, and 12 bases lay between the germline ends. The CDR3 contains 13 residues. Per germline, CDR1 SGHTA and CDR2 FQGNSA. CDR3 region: CASRFSGGNEQFF. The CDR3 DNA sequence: TGTGCCAGCAGGTTTAGTGGTGGCAATGAGCAGTTCTTC. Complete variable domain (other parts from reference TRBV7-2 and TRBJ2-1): GAGVSQSPSNKVTEKGKDVELRCDPISGHTALYWYRQSLGQGLEFLIYFQGNSAPDKSGLPSDRFSAERTGGSVSTLTIQRTQQEDSAVYLCASRFSGGNEQFFGPGTRLTVL.

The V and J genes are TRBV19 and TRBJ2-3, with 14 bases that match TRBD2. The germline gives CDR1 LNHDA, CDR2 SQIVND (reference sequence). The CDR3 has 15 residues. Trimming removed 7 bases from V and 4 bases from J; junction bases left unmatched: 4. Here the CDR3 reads CASNWTSGRSDTQYF. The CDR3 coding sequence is TGTGCCAGTAACTGGACTAGCGGGAGGTCAGATACGCAGTATTTT.

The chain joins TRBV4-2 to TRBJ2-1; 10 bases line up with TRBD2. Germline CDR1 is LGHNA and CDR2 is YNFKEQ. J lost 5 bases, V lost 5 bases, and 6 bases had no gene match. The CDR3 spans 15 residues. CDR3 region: CASSDPSGGNNEQFF. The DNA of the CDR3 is TGTGCCAGCAGCGACCCTAGCGGGGGTAACAATGAGCAGTTCTTC.

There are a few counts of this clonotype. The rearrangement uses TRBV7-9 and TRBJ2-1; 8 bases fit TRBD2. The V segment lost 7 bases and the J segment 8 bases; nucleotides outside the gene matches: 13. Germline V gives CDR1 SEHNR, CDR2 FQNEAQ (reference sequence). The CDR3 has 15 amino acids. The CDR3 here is CASTDPGLDPDEQFF. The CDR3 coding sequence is TGTGCCAGCACCGACCCGGGACTAGACCCTGATGAGCAGTTCTTC.

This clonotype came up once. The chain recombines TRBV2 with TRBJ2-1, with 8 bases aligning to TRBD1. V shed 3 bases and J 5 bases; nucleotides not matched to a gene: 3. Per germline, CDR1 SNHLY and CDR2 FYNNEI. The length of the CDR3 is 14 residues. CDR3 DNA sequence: TGTGCCAGCAGTGACAGGGGGCCGGACAATGAGCAGTTCTTC. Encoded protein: CASSDRGPDNEQFF. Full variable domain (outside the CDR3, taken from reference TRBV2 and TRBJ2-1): EPEVTQTPSHQVTQMGQEVILRCVPISNHLYFYWYRQILGQKVEFLVSFYNNEISEKSEIFDDQFSVERPDGSNFTLKIRSTKLEDSAMYFCASSDRGPDNEQFFGPGTRLTVL.

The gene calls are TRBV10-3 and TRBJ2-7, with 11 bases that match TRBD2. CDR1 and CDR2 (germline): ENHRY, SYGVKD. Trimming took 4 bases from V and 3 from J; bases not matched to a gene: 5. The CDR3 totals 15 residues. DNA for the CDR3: TGTGCCATCAGTGGGACTAGCGGGTCCAACTACGAGCAGTACTTC. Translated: CAISGTSGSNYEQYF.

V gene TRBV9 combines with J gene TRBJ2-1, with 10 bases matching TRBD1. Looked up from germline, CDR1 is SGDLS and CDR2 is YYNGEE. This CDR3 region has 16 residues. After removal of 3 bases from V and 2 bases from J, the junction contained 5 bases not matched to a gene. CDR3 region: CASSEGTGDPYNEQFF. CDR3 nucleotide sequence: TGTGCCAGCAGCGAGGGGACAGGGGACCCCTACAATGAGCAGTTCTTC.

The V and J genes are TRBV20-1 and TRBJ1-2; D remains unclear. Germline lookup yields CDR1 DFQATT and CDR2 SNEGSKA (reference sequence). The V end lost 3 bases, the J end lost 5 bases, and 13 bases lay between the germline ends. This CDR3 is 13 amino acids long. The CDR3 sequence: CSARLTRAYGYTF. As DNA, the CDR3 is TGCAGTGCTAGGTTGACTCGGGCATATGGCTACACCTTC.

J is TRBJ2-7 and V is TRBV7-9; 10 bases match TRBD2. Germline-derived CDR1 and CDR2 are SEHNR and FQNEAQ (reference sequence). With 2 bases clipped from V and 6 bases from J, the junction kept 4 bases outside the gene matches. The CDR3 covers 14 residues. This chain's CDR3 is CASSLTSGTGEQYF. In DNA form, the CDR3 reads TGTGCCAGCAGCTTAACTAGCGGGACAGGCGAGCAGTACTTC.

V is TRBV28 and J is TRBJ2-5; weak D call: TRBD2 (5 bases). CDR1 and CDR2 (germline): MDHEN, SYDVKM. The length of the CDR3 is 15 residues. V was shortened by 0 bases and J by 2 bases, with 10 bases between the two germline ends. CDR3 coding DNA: TGTGCCAGCAGTTTATGGTGGGAGAAGCAAGAGACCCAGTACTTC. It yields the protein CASSLWWEKQETQYF.